This T cell receptor (beta chain) was obtained from a study of blood T cell repertoires in COVID-19. Across the study: The study drew acute and convalescent COVID-19 samples from the United States, Italy and Spain.

The germline CDR1 and CDR2 sequences are MDHEN and SYDVKM. CDR3 length: 16 residues. Between the trimmed V and J ends, which lost 5 bases and 0 bases, there was a span of 14 bases. Methods used by the authors: From reference gene primer amplification, estimates of nucleated cell counts were derived. Assay used: immunoSEQ multiplex PCR; TCRdb lists only in-frame clones, some missing. The D gene and trimming were derived from the DNA, and the V and J assignments and clone size from that table. This sample has about 250,000 clones; 88% occur once, and the top ten carry roughly 6%. In Seattle, patients joined the study during active infection and were tracked longitudinally.

This receptor was identified in a woman in her thirties with COVID-19, enrolled during active disease. The chain joins TRBV28 to TRBJ1-5; maybe TRBD1 (6 bases). The sequencing sample was made of peripheral blood. This CDR3 is CASSIGGGGSNQPQHF. The DNA for the CDR3 is TGTGCCAGCAGTATCGGAGGGGGGGGTAGCAATCAGCCCCAGCATTTT.